This TCR beta chain originates from a study of cytomegalovirus exposure and HLA in healthy donors (dated by TCRdb to about 2017). With regard to the full study: In an earlier analysis of roughly 500 of the donors, about 260 Gb of sequence data and approximately 100 million unique TCR beta sequences from 150 million to 200 million T cells were reported. An early release covering some 640 HLA-typed donors comprised roughly 300 gigabases of sequencing data and around 85 million unique TCR sequences. Of the roughly 400 genotyped donors, 81% fell in the genetic ancestry cluster associated with self-reported Caucasian donors. The study was designed to test whether signatures of past pathogen exposure could be identified by cataloging public T cell receptors. Using immunosequencing, the study profiled T cell repertoires from roughly 650 subjects and related those repertoires to cytomegalovirus serostatus. Besides the first cohort of about 730 subjects, a separate validation cohort made up of 120 different subjects was used. To predict cytomegalovirus infection status, the study brought together high-throughput TCR immunosequencing, statistical association of individual TCRs with disease status, and machine learning. A later analysis re-examined previously published TCR beta repertoires from around 670 donors and added high-resolution HLA genotyping to investigate patterns of TCR occurrence. The later analysis used no new phenotypic data to find candidate immune exposures, relying instead on TCR beta sequences and their occurrence across donors. To decide whether each TCR beta V gene segment behaved as functional or pseudogenic, an earlier analysis of some 600 of the donors relied on high-throughput TCR beta sequencing. Donor age, sex, ethnicity and CMV serostatus were collected together with the repertoire data. A later genetic analysis used genome-wide SNP genotypes for about 65% of the 666 donors, treating that subset as a discovery cohort. Every discovery cohort repertoire had been produced on one sequencing platform. HLA typing included class I and class II loci at four-digit resolution. The number of typed donors differed by locus: about 629-640 for A, B, C, DRB1 and DQB1; approximately 530 for DQA1; over 600 for DPA1; and 400 to 480 for DPB1. About five DR-DQ haplotypes were treated as single units for association and clustering because of strong linkage in the cohort. Across roughly 420 genotyped donors of the cohort, an average of about 240,000 unique TCR beta nucleotide sequences per donor were sequenced, and approximately 17% of those sequences were non-productive. General study outcomes and caveats: In the study, some 160 TCR beta chains were listed as associated with cytomegalovirus. Compared with equally common non-associated chains, HLA-associated TCR beta chains in a later analysis were more clonally expanded and had lower generation probabilities. The authors suggested that the approach could potentially be extended to other disease states and immunological phenotypes. A later analysis found that TCR association rates varied across HLA loci, with DRB1 alleles showing the most associated TCRs and HLA-C alleles the fewest. In a later analysis, several top co-occurrence clusters were reported to appear linked to parvovirus B19, influenza, CMV and Epstein-Barr virus. According to a later analysis, most CMV-associated TCR beta chains appeared to be HLA-restricted, and the HLA associations seemed to be driven largely by CMV exposure. In a later analysis, around 15,000 TCR beta sequences were associated with specific HLA alleles at a false discovery rate of 0.05. The earlier analysis of 587 of the donors excluded some 15 rarely observed V segments, including chromosome 9 orphons, because counts were too low. Strong co-occurrence of HLA alleles, especially DR and DQ, made assigning TCR associations to individual alleles difficult. Cytomegalovirus status was reported to be diagnosed by the classifier with high specificity and sensitivity in both the original and validation cohorts. In an earlier analysis of some 500 of the donors, most TCR beta V segments appeared in productive rearrangements about 90% or about 30% of the time, broadly matching IMGT annotations. According to a later genetic analysis, donors in an Asian-associated ancestry cluster had fewer N-insertions in productive TCRs than the approximately 610-donor mean. A cluster of highly shared sequence variants was judged likely to represent a technical artifact of the sequencing pipeline. The presence/absence analyses assumed that sequencing depth was roughly uniform across donors, and that assumption may not be true. This cohort had only TCR beta chains sequenced, and the lack of alpha or paired-chain data limited which features could be detected. The only immune exposure information available for the cohort was CMV serostatus. While some public TCRs were present in many individuals, most TCR sequences turned up only very rarely across donors. The 87-base-pair reads could not distinguish some IMGT-functional V segments, including TRBV6-2 and TRBV6-3, so those segments were excluded. Linkage disequilibrium might explain the correlated functional status among segregating V segments, but an unknown experimental factor could not be excluded. Because HLA typing was missing for some donors at each locus, association tests included only the typed subset. A further reported finding was that TCR beta sequences accurately predicted the HLA-A and HLA-B alleles for most subjects in the first cohort. In vitro tests confirmed that a few of the cytomegalovirus-associated TCR beta chains recognize cytomegalovirus antigens. In a later genetic analysis, a missense DCLRE1C variant was associated with V-gene and J-gene trimming of TCR beta chains, and the association was replicated in an independent cohort.

The cohort comprised some 730 healthy bone marrow donors. Cohort members were all nominally healthy when sampled, although unrecorded immune exposures were likely present. The donor was CMV seropositive and belonged to the group of 250 to 300 seropositive cohort members. Each donor provided a peripheral blood sample, and peripheral blood mononuclear cells were used for TCR beta sequencing. The Qiagen DNeasy Blood Extraction Kit was used to extract genomic DNA from the blood cell samples. The library was made by the immunoSEQ multiplex PCR assay. For the multiplex PCR, a mixture combining 60 forward primers for TCR Vbeta segments and 13 reverse primers for TCR Jbeta segments was used. Amplification of the CDR3 region of rearranged TCR beta genes was performed with a multiplex PCR assay on genomic DNA. On the Illumina HiSeq System, the amplified TCR beta libraries were sequenced as 87-base-pair reads. The published analysis was carried out like this. In a later analysis, tens of millions of unique TCR beta chains were counted across the roughly 670 repertoires, and around 10 million of these chains were shared by at least two donors. Raw reads were error-corrected and collapsed into unique sequences with a nearest-neighbor algorithm that merged closely related sequences to remove PCR and sequencing errors. V, D and J gene segments were assigned by aligning CDR3 sequences to IMGT reference sequences. Each retained sequence needed at least a six-nucleotide match to both a V gene segment and a J gene segment. A rearrangement counted as productive if the CDR3 had no stop codons and remained in frame with V and J, and every other rearrangement counted as non-productive. CDR3 was defined according to IMGT convention as the region running from the second conserved V-encoded cysteine to the conserved J-encoded phenylalanine. The earlier analysis of 587 of the donors excluded sequences that lacked an unambiguous match to a single V gene segment. In an earlier analysis of a few hundred of the donors, V segments were called functional above 56.7% productive rearrangements and were called segregating when the between-donor standard deviation exceeded 5%. To diagnose cytomegalovirus status from the catalog of TCR beta chain sequences, a statistical classification framework was built. V and J gene assignment, in a later analysis, came from comparing TCR nucleotide sequences with IMGT/GENE-DB human TR gene sequences. In a later analysis, CDR3 sequences and most-parsimonious VDJ recombination scenarios were assigned using the TCRdist pipeline. In a later analysis, each TCR beta chain was defined by its CDR3 amino acid sequence together with its V-gene family, and reads without a unique V-gene family were excluded. As a way to deal with suspected cross-contamination and a sequencing artifact, a later analysis dropped approximately 570 nucleotide sequences that were highly shared and had low generation probability. For each public chain, a later analysis derived a clonal expansion index from normalized ranks of inferred template counts within each repertoire. A later analysis computed generation probabilities with a VDJ recombination model fitted to out-of-frame rearrangements, and checked the results against IGoR. In a later analysis, hypergeometric tests were used to score TCR-TCR, TCR-HLA and TCR-CMV co-occurrence, with a repertoire-size bias correction applied to TCR pairs. False discovery rates were estimated in a later analysis by permuting HLA or CMV assignments 20 times. In a later analysis, co-occurring TCRs were grouped with DBSCAN, and TCRdist sequence similarity was added when clustering was performed within HLA-allele-positive subsets. Repertoires with fewer than 30,000 or more than 120,000 public chains, plus five repertoires with anomalous nucleotide sharing, were excluded from co-occurrence clustering. TCRdb retrieved this table from immuneACCESS and kept in-frame rearrangements only. Not all clones are present; in checked studies, unresolved V genes account for under half, and no reason is known for the remainder. V, J and clone size reflect that table, while D and trimming were determined from the DNA. Within this sample are over 100,000 clones, with about four fifths of them counted one time only. Around 4.8% of the sample is held by the ten biggest clonotypes.

Inclusive of the bounding cysteine and phenylalanine, the CDR3 is 16 residues long. Only the CDR3 portion is preserved as DNA: 48 bases, with reading frame beginning at the first base. The germline V gene gives CDR1 as MDHEN and CDR2 as SYDVKM. From V the trimming removes 2 bases and from J it removes 5 bases, while the gene matches leave 10 bases of the junction unaccounted for. With regard to this clone: Its binding antigen is unknown. Qualities for individual bases were not recorded, and no much larger clone is one base off.

The sequenced sample consisted of PBMCs. This clonotype was sampled from a man aged 30-40 years in good health and CMV-seropositive. This sequence uses TRBV28 and TRBJ2-5, and 8 junction bases match TRBD2. The sequenced DNA: TGTGCCAGCAGTTTACCCCCCCAGACTAGCGATGAGACCCAGTACTTC. Translation gives CASSLPPQTSDETQYF.